The 22 T cell receptor beta chains listed next were all sequenced from one sample in a study of OX40 agonist ivuxolimab in advanced cancers. Only in-frame clones appear in the TCRdb table, and some are missing; sequencing was by immunoSEQ multiplex PCR. The sample records about 20,000 clones, around three quarters being singletons. The sequenced sample was CD4+ or CD8+ T cells sorted from blood, obtained in a trial of the OX40 agonist ivuxolimab. The receptors shown here come from an adult with an advanced solid tumor such as melanoma, head and neck, liver or kidney cancer.

The chain uses TRBV11-2 and TRBJ2-2; the match to TRBD2 covers 10 bases. After removal of 3 bases from V and 8 bases from J, the junction contained 6 bases not matched to a gene. The germline gives CDR1 SGHAT, CDR2 FQNNGV. CDR3 size: 15 residues. CDR3 residues: CASSFTSGKRGELFF. For the CDR3, the DNA is TGTGCCAGCAGCTTCACTAGCGGGAAAAGGGGGGAGCTGTTTTTT.

V is TRBV10-3 and J is TRBJ2-1, with a tentative D call TRBD2 (6 bases). Trimming took off 0 bases at V and 1 base at J, with 10 bases between the two ends. The CDR3 consists of 16 residues. Germline assignment: CDR1 ENHRY and CDR2 SYGVKD. In nucleotides, the CDR3 is TGTGCCATCAGTGAGTCGCCTAGCGAATCCTACAATGAGCAGTTCTTC. Translation: CAISESPSESYNEQFF.

V and J are TRBV6-4 and TRBJ2-5; D is uncertain. Germline V gene lookup returns CDR1 MRHNA and CDR2 SNTAGT. The CDR3 is 14 residues long. V lost 3 bases, J lost 5 bases, and 13 bases lay in between. The CDR3: CASSENVSGETQYF. As DNA, the CDR3 is TGTGCCAGCAGTGAAAACGTCTCCGGGGAGACCCAGTACTTC.

The rearrangement joins TRBV23-1 to TRBJ2-7; 8 bases fit TRBD1. TRBV23-1 is sorted into the ORF group, with uncertain function. This CDR3 contains 13 residues. V lost 8 bases, J lost 1 base, and 4 bases stayed unmatched. CDR3 nucleotide sequence: TGCGCCAGCCGAAGGGACAGGTCCTACGAGCAGTACTTC. It translates to CASRRDRSYEQYF.

This chain uses TRBV6-1 with TRBJ2-7; possible D gene TRBD2, 6 bases. The CDR3 sequence is 16 residues long. V lost 0 bases and J 2 bases, leaving 14 bases between the germline ends. The germline gives CDR1 MNHNS, CDR2 SASEGT. The CDR3 loop reads CASSEAGGRIPYEQYF. As DNA, the CDR3 is TGTGCCAGCAGTGAAGCTGGGGGGAGGATACCCTACGAGCAGTACTTC.

The chain has TRBV28 and TRBJ1-2; maybe TRBD1 (6 bases). V lost 2 bases to trimming and J lost 8 bases, with 15 bases between them. Germline V gene lookup returns CDR1 MDHEN and CDR2 SYDVKM. The length of the CDR3 is 14 residues. The CDR3 spells CASSLNRDFRGYTF. CDR3 nucleotides: TGTGCCAGCAGTTTAAACAGGGATTTTCGCGGCTACACCTTC.

The chain recombines TRBV19 with TRBJ1-1; no clear D. Germline lookup yields CDR1 LNHDA and CDR2 SQIVND (reference sequence). Trimming removed 1 base from V and 4 bases from J, with 7 bases in between. The CDR3 sequence is 13 residues long. CDR3 DNA: TGTGCCAGTAGTATAGTTGTTGGCACTGAAGCTTTCTTT. This encodes CASSIVVGTEAFF.

The chain employs TRBV7-2 and TRBJ2-7, with D tentatively TRBD2 (6 bases). The germline gives CDR1 SGHTA, CDR2 FQGNSA. The CDR3 covers 14 residues. The ends were cut back, 6 bases at V and 0 bases at J, with 12 bases in the middle. In DNA, the CDR3 is TGTGCCAGCAGTCGACGGGAGAGCTCCTACGAGCAGTACTTC. Translating it yields CASSRRESSYEQYF.

This rearrangement joins TRBV30 to TRBJ2-7; D is uncertain. V lost 0 bases and J 2 bases, leaving 14 bases between the germline ends. The germline V gene has CDR1 GTSNPN and CDR2 SVGIG (reference sequence). CDR3 length: 15 residues. CDR3 amino acids: CAWSVQGHGTYEQYF. The CDR3 DNA reads as TGTGCCTGGAGTGTACAAGGGCATGGTACCTACGAGCAGTACTTC.

The chain links TRBV27 to TRBJ2-5, with D possibly being TRBD2 (6 bases). CDR3 length equals 14 residues. Germline CDR1 reads MNHEY; CDR2 reads SMNVEV (reference sequence). V was pared by 5 bases and J by 2 bases, with 12 bases between. Here the CDR3 DNA reads TGTGCCAGCAGTCGCGGGGCGGGGCAAGAGACCCAGTACTTC. Protein sequence: CASSRGAGQETQYF.

The J gene is TRBJ1-1, the V gene TRBV5-4; 7 bases are a match to TRBD1. CDR1 SGHNT and CDR2 YYREEE come from the germline V gene (reference sequence). The ends lost 0 bases at V and 5 bases at J; junction bases unmatched: 7. This CDR3 is built from 15 residues. As DNA, the CDR3 is TGTGCCAGCAGCTTGGAAGGGGGCGGCCCGACTGAAGCTTTCTTT. It encodes CASSLEGGGPTEAFF.

CDR3 sequence reads: CASSPYEMGNQPQHF. As DNA, the CDR3 is TGCGCCAGCAGCCCGTACGAAATGGGGAATCAGCCCCAGCATTTT. The chain carries TRBV4-3 and TRBJ1-5; D uncertain. Germline assignment: CDR1 LGHNA and CDR2 YSLEER. This CDR3 is 15 amino acids long. Trimming left V 4 bases short and J 4 bases short, with 14 bases between.

This chain joins TRBV6-1 and TRBJ1-1, with 7 bases that match TRBD1. This CDR3 is 14 amino acids long. Germline CDR1 is MNHNS and CDR2 is SASEGT. J lost 6 bases, V lost 5 bases, and 9 bases had no gene match. Here the CDR3 reads CASSFQGGSSEAFF. CDR3 nucleotide sequence: TGTGCCAGCAGTTTCCAGGGGGGAAGCTCTGAAGCTTTCTTT.

V and J are TRBV2 and TRBJ2-1, with no clear D. V dropped 3 bases and J dropped 0 bases, with 9 bases sitting between them. The CDR3 has 15 residues. Germline V gives CDR1 SNHLY, CDR2 FYNNEI. The CDR3 loop reads CASSEEWGSYNEQFF. For the CDR3, the DNA is TGTGCCAGCAGTGAGGAGTGGGGCTCCTACAATGAGCAGTTCTTC.

CDR3 protein: CASSLGGLGNQPQHF. The DNA of the CDR3 is TGTGCCAGCAGCTTAGGAGGACTAGGCAATCAGCCCCAGCATTTT. The chain couples TRBV7-9 to TRBJ1-5; D unclear. V lost 1 base and J lost 2, with 9 bases in between. CDR1 and CDR2 from the germline V gene are SEHNR and FQNEAQ (reference sequence). The CDR3 is made up of 15 amino acids.

In the case of this clone: At one end, the junction sequence differs from germline, possibly due to a read error. The chain uses TRBV14 and TRBJ2-1; D is unclear. Germline CDR1 is SGHDN and CDR2 is FVKESK. The CDR3 totals 14 residues. The chain's CDR3 is CASSQAGSFNEQFF. CDR3 DNA: TGTGCCAGCAGCCAAGCCGGATCCTTCAATGAGCAGTTCTTC.

This clone came up once. The rearrangement uses TRBV5-4 and TRBJ2-7; the match to TRBD1 covers 7 bases. This CDR3 comprises 14 residues. CDR1 is SGHNT and CDR2 is YYREEE in the germline V gene (reference sequence). V was clipped by 2 bases and J by 3 bases; unmatched bases: 5. The CDR3 reads CASSFEGQIYEQYF. As DNA, the CDR3 is TGTGCCAGCAGCTTCGAGGGACAGATCTACGAGCAGTACTTC. The variable domain in full, completed from reference TRBV5-4 and TRBJ2-7, reads ETGVTQSPTHLIKTRGQQVTLRCSSQSGHNTVSWYQQALGQGPQFIFQYYREEENGRGNFPPRFSGLQFPNYSSELNVNALELDDSALYLCASSFEGQIYEQYFGPGTRLTVT.

This clone was observed a few times. The chain has TRBV14 and TRBJ2-3; weak D call: TRBD2 (6 bases). The germline V gene encodes CDR1 SGHDN and CDR2 FVKESK. The CDR3 totals 18 residues. The V end was cut by 0 bases, the J end by 2 bases, with 18 bases between. The CDR3 sequence is CASSQDARLGPSTDTQYF. In DNA, the CDR3 is TGTGCCAGCAGCCAAGATGCGAGACTAGGACCTTCCACAGATACGCAGTATTTT.

Sample share makes this clone medium-sized (0.01 to 0.1%). The CDR3 DNA is TGTGCCAGCAGCTCGGGACAGGGCCGCAATCAGCCCCAGCATTTT. Protein sequence: CASSSGQGRNQPQHF. The chain is built from TRBV7-9 and TRBJ1-5; 9 bases match TRBD1. The CDR3 contains 15 residues. Looked up from germline, CDR1 is SEHNR and CDR2 is FQNEAQ (reference sequence). Trimming cost V 4 bases and J 2 bases; bases outside gene matches: 3.

In its sample, this clone is medium-sized. The chain joins TRBV19 to TRBJ2-1; 7 nucleotides line up with TRBD2. Germline-derived CDR1 and CDR2 are LNHDA and SQIVND (reference sequence). The CDR3 length is 14 residues. The ends lost 0 bases at V and 6 bases at J; junction bases unmatched: 2. The CDR3 coding sequence is TGTGCCAGTAGTATAGATAGCGGGCGCAATGAGCAGTTCTTC. Translation: CASSIDSGRNEQFF.

This clone is categorized as medium-sized. The V and J genes are TRBV11-3 and TRBJ2-7; D is undetermined. Germline CDR1 and CDR2: SGHNT and YENEEA. The V gene lost 5 bases and the J gene lost 4 bases, with 12 bases spanning the gap. This CDR3 has 13 amino acids. CDR3 sequence reads: CASSPSGEYEQYF. As DNA, the CDR3 is TGTGCCAGCAGCCCCTCAGGTGAATACGAGCAGTACTTC.

The rearrangement uses TRBV7-9 and TRBJ2-1; 11 bases are a match to TRBD2. The CDR3 spans 14 residues. The germline V gene encodes CDR1 SEHNR and CDR2 FQNEAQ (reference sequence). The V and J ends lost 0 bases and 15 bases, in that order; junction bases with no gene match: 7. The CDR3 DNA follows: TGTGCCAGCAGCTTAGCATTAGCGGGAGGGCCCGCGTTCTTC. It is translated as CASSLALAGGPAFF. The full variable domain, rest sourced from reference TRBV7-9 and TRBJ2-1, is DTGVSQNPRHKITKRGQNVTFRCDPISEHNRLYWYRQTLGQGPEFLTYFQNEAQLEKSRLLSDRFSAERPKGSFSTLEIQRTEQGDSAMYLCASSLALAGGPAFFGPGTRLTVL.